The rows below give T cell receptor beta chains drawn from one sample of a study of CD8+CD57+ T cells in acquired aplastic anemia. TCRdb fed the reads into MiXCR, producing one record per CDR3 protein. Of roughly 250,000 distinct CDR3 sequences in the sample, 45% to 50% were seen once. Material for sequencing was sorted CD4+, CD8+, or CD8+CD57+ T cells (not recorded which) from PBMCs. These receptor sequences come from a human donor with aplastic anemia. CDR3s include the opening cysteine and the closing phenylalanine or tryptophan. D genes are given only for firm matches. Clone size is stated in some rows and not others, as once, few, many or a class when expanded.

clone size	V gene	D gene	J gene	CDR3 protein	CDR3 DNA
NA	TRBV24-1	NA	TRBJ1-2	CATSDSFGPYGYTF	TGTGCCACCAGTGATTCTTTCGGTCCCTATGGCTACACCTTC
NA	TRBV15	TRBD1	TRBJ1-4	CATSSATGTGNEKLFF	TGTGCCACCAGCAGCGCGACCGGGACAGGGAATGAAAAACTGTTTTTT
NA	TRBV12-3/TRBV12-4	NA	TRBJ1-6	CASSLATGNSPLHF	TGTGCCAGCAGTTTAGCTACCGGAAATTCACCCCTCCACTTT
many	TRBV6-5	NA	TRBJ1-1	CAAALGGNTEAFF	TGTGCTGCTGCTTTAGGAGGCAACACTGAAGCTTTCTTT
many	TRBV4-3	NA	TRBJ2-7	CASSQYSGYEQYF	TGCGCCAGCAGCCAATATAGCGGCTACGAGCAGTACTTC
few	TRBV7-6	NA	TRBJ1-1	CASRGQPNTEAFF	TGTGCCAGCAGAGGGCAGCCGAACACTGAAGCTTTCTTT
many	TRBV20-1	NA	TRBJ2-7	CSARNRDEAYEQYF	TGCAGTGCTAGGAACCGGGACGAAGCCTACGAGCAGTACTTC
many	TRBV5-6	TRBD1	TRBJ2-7	CASSPTGLPYEQYF	TGTGCCAGCAGCCCGACAGGGCTTCCCTACGAGCAGTACTTC
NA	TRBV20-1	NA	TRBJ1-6	CSARDRLHPQGDNSPLHF	TGCAGTGCTAGAGATCGGTTGCACCCACAGGGAGACAATTCACCCCTCCACTTT
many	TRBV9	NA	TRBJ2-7	CASSVTGGTNAYEQYF	TGTGCCAGCAGCGTTACAGGTGGAACGAACGCCTACGAGCAGTACTTC
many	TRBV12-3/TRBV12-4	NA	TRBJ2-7	CASSFRLVTTYEQYF	TGTGCCAGCAGTTTTCGGTTAGTGACAACCTACGAGCAGTACTTC
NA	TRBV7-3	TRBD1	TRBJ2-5	CASSINRGSEETQYF	TGTGCCAGCAGTATTAACAGGGGATCAGAAGAGACCCAGTACTTC
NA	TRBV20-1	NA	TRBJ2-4	CSASMTGASMKNIQYF	TGCAGTGCTAGCATGACGGGGGCCTCAATGAAAAACATTCAGTACTTC
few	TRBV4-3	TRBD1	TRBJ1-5	CASSQDFRTEGQPNNQPQHF	TGCGCCAGCAGCCAAGATTTTAGGACCGAGGGACAGCCCAACAATCAGCCCCAGCATTTT
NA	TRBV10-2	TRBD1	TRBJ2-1	CASSDEGQQTYNEQFF	TGCGCCAGCAGCGACGAGGGACAGCAAACCTACAATGAGCAGTTCTTC
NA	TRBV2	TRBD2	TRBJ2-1	CASSVLAGDRNEQFF	TGTGCCAGCAGTGTACTAGCGGGAGACCGTAATGAGCAGTTCTTC
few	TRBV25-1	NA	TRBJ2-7	CASRGSWGSHEQYF	TGTGCCAGCAGGGGTTCATGGGGGAGCCACGAGCAGTACTTC
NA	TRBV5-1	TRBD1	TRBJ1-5	CASSYQGGGANQPQHF	TGCGCCAGCAGCTATCAGGGGGGCGGCGCCAATCAGCCCCAGCATTTT
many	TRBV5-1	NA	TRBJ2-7	CASSLSGVEQYF	TGCGCCAGCAGCTTAAGCGGCGTCGAGCAGTACTTC
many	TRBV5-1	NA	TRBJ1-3	CASSGGHGSGNTIYF	TGCGCCAGCAGCGGTGGTCATGGCTCTGGAAACACCATATATTTT
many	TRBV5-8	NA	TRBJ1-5	CASSHSRLGNQPQHF	TGTGCCAGCAGTCACAGCCGACTGGGGAATCAGCCCCAGCATTTT
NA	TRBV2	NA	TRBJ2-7	CASRSSSAREQYF	TGTGCCAGCAGATCCAGTTCGGCCCGAGAGCAGTACTTC
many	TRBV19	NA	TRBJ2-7	CASGRPYEQYF	TGTGCCAGTGGCCGACCCTACGAGCAGTACTTC
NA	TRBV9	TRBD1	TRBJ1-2	CASSKGDRNNYGYTF	TGTGCCAGCAGCAAAGGGGACAGGAACAACTATGGCTACACCTTC
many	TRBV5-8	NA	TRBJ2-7	CASRGGAGDYEQYF	TGTGCCAGCAGGGGTGGGGCAGGGGACTACGAGCAGTACTTC
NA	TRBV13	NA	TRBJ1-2	CASSGGGKRGYGYTF	TGTGCCAGCAGCGGGGGCGGGAAACGAGGGTATGGCTACACCTTC
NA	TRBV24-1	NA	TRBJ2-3	CATSRGLSTDTQYF	TGTGCCACCAGTCGCGGACTTAGCACAGATACGCAGTATTTT
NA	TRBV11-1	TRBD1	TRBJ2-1	CASSLEDRDSYNEQFF	TGTGCCAGCAGCTTAGAGGACAGGGATTCCTACAATGAGCAGTTCTTC
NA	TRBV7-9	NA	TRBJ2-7	CASSSRGNYEQYF	TGTGCCAGCAGCTCGAGGGGCAACTACGAGCAGTACTTC
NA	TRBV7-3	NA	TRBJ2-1	CASSLATHEQFF	TGTGCCAGCAGCTTAGCGACACATGAGCAGTTCTTC
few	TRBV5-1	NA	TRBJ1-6	CAAVIESPLHF	TGCGCCGCGGTGATTGAGTCACCCCTCCACTTT
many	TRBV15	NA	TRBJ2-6	CATSRGSSGANVLTF	TGTGCCACCAGCAGAGGAAGCTCTGGGGCCAACGTCCTGACTTTC
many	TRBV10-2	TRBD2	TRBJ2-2	CASNKAGGFTGELFF	TGCGCCAGCAATAAAGCGGGGGGCTTTACCGGGGAGCTGTTTTTT
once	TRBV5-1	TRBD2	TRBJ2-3	CASSAGGLAGARDTQYF	TGTGCCAGCAGCGCCGGAGGACTAGCGGGGGCCCGAGATACGCAGTATTTT
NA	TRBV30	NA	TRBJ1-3	CAWGQGSGNTTYF	NA
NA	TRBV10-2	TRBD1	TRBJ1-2	CASSETSGQEQYGYTF	TGCGCCAGCAGTGAGACGAGTGGACAGGAGCAATATGGCTACACCTTC
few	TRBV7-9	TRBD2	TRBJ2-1	CASSPSGGGRGLAGDYNEQFF	TGTGCCAGCAGCCCAAGCGGGGGGGGCAGGGGACTAGCGGGGGACTACAATGAGCAGTTCTTC
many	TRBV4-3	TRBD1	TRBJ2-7	CASSQDRSSSYEQYF	TGCGCCAGCAGCCAGGACAGGTCGAGCTCCTACGAGCAGTACTTC
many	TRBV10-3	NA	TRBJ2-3	CAISEADTQYF	TGTGCCATCAGTGAAGCAGATACGCAGTATTTT
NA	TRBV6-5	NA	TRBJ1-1	CASSYSGSTEAFF	TGTGCCAGCAGTTACTCGGGGTCCACTGAAGCTTTCTTT
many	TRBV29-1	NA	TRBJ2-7	CSVRFDQELSSYEQYF	TGCAGCGTACGATTCGACCAGGAGTTGAGCTCCTACGAGCAGTACTTC
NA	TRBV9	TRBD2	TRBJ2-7	CASSVGTSGPYEQYF	TGTGCCAGCAGCGTCGGGACTAGCGGTCCCTACGAGCAGTACTTC